The source of this T cell receptor beta chain is a study of T cells in Graves' hyperthyroidism and ophthalmopathy. The wider study: The blood sample was taken at first diagnosis, before treatment began.

RNA transcripts gave rise to amplified TCR beta CDR3 regions. The study used the HTBI primer set for a first-round RT-PCR of the TCR CDR3. TCRdb re-called the multiplex PCR reads with MiXCR, one entry per CDR3 protein. The sample carries some 370,000 distinct CDR3 sequences, about an eighth recorded once. Exclusions: uncontrolled infection, other autoimmune disease, pregnancy, lactation. The ends lost 0 bases at V and 14 bases at J; junction bases unmatched: 10. Germline CDR1 and CDR2: SGHVS and FQNEAQ. This CDR3 contains 15 residues. This clonotype was observed at least ten times. The TCR originated in a man aged 45-60 years with Graves' ophthalmopathy. What was sequenced was blood. The chain is built from TRBV7-8 and TRBJ2-5; 12 nucleotides align to TRBD2. CDR3 coding DNA: TGTGCCAGCAGCTTAGCGCTCGGGACTAGCGGGCCCCCTTACTTC. It specifies CASSLALGTSGPPYF.